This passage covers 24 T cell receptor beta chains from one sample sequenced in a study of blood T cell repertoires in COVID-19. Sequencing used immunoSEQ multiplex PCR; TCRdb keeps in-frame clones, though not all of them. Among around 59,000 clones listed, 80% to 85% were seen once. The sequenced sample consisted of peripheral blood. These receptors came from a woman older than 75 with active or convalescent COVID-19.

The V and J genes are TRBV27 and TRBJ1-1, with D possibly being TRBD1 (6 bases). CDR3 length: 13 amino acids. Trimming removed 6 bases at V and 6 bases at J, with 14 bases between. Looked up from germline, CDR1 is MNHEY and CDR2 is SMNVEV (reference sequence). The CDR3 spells CASRRPGVPEAFF. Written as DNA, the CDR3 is TGTGCCAGCAGACGTCCAGGGGTACCTGAAGCTTTCTTT.

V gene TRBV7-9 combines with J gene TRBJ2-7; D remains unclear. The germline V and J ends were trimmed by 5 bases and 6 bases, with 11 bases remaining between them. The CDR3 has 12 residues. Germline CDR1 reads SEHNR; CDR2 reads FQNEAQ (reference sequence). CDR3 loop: CASSADGAEQYF. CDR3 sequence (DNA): TGTGCCAGCAGCGCAGACGGAGCCGAGCAGTACTTC.

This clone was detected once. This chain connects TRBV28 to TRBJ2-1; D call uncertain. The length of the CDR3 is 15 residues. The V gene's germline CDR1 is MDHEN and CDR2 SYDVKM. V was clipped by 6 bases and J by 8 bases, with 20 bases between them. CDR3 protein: CASRPSGYLVDEQFF. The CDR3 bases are TGTGCCAGCAGGCCTTCAGGATACTTGGTCGATGAGCAGTTCTTC.

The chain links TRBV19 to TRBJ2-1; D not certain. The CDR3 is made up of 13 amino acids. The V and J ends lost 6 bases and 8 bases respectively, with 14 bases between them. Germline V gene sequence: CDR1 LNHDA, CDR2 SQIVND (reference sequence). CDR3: CASRVLGGHEQFF. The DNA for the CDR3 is TGTGCCAGTAGAGTACTCGGCGGCCATGAGCAGTTCTTC.

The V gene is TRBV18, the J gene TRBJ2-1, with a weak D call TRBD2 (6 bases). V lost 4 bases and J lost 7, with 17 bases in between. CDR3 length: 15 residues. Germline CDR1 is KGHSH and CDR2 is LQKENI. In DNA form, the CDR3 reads TGTGCCAGCTCACGCCCTAGCGTCCAAAGGAATGAGCAGTTCTTC. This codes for CASSRPSVQRNEQFF.

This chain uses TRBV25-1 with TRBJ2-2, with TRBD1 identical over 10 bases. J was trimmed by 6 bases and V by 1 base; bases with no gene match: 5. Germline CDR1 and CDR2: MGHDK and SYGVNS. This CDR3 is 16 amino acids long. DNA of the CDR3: TGTGCCAGCAGTGAATGGGGGACAGGGGATTCCGGGGAGCTGTTTTTT. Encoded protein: CASSEWGTGDSGELFF.

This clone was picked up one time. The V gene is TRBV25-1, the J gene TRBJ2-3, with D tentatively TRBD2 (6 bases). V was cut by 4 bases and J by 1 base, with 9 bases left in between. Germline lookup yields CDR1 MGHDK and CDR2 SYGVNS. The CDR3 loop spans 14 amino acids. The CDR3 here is CASSGDSGTDTQYF. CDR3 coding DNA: TGTGCCAGCAGTGGGGACTCCGGCACAGATACGCAGTATTTT.

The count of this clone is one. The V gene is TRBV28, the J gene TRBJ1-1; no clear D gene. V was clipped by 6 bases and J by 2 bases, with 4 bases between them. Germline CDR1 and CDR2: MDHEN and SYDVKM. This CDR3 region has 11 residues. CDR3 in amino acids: CASRANTEAFF. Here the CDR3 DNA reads TGTGCCAGCAGAGCAAACACTGAAGCTTTCTTT.

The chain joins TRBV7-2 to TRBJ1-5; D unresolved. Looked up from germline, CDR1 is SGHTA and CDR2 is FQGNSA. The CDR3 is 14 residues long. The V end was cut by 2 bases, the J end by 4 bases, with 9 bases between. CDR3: CASSLIGRNQPQHF. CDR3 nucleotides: TGTGCCAGCAGCTTAATTGGGAGGAATCAGCCCCAGCATTTT.

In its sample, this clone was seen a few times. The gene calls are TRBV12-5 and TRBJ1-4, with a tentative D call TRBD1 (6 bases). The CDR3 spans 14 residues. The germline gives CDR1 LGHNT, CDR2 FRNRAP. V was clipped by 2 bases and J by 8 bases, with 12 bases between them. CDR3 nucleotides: TGTGCTAGTGGTTTGTATCCGAGGGGGGAAAAACTGTTTTTT. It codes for CASGLYPRGEKLFF.

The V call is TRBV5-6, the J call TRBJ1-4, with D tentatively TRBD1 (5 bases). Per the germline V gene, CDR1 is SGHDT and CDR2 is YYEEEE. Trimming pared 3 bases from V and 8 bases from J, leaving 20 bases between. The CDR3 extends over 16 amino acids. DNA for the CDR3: TGTGCCAGCAGCTCCAGGGTAAATGCGCCTCGGGAAAAACTGTTTTTT. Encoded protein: CASSSRVNAPREKLFF.

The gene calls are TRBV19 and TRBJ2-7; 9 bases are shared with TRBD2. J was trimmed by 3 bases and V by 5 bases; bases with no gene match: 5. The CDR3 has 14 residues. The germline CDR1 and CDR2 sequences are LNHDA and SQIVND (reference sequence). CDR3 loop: CASSGLAGIYEQYF. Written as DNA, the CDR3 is TGTGCCAGTAGTGGGCTAGCGGGGATCTACGAGCAGTACTTC.

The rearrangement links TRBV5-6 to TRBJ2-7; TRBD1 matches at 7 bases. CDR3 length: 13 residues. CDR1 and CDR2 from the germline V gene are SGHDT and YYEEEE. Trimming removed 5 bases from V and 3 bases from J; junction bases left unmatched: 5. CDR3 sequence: CASSRQGVYEQYF. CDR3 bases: TGTGCCAGCAGTCGACAGGGAGTCTACGAGCAGTACTTC.

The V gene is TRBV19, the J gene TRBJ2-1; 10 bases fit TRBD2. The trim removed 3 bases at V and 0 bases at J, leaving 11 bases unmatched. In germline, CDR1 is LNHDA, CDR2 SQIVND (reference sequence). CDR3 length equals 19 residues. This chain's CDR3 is CASSIGRTSGVSSYNEQFF. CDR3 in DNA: TGTGCCAGTAGTATCGGACGAACTAGCGGGGTCAGCTCCTACAATGAGCAGTTCTTC.

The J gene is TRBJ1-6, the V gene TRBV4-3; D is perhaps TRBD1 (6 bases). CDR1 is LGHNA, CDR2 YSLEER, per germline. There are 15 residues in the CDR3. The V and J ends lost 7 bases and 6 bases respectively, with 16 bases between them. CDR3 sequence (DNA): TGCGCCAGCACTCCCAGGGCAGGGGTTAATTCACCCCTCCACTTT. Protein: CASTPRAGVNSPLHF.

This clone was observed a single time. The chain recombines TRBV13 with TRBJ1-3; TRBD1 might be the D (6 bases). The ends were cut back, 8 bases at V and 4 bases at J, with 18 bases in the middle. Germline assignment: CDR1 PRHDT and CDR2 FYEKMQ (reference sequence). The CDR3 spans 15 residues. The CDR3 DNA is TGTGCCAGCTTTGGGGCAGGGGAAATCGGAAACACCATATATTTT. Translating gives CASFGAGEIGNTIYF.

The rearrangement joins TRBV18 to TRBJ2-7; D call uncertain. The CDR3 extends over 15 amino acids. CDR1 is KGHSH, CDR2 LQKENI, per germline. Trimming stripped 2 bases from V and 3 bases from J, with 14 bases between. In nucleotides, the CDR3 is TGTGCCAGCTCACCAAAACAGATGAACTTCTACGAGCAGTACTTC. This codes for CASSPKQMNFYEQYF.

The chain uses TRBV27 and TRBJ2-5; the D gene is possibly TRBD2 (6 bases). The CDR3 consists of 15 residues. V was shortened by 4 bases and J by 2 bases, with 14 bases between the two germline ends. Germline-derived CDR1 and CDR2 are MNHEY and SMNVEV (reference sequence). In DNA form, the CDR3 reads TGTGCCAGCAGTTATGCGGGGTCCTTACAAGAGACCCAGTACTTC. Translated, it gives CASSYAGSLQETQYF.

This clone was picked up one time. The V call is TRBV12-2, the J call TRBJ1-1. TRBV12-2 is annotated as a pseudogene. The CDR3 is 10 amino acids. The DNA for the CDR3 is TGTGCAAGTCGCCTAACCGAAGCTTTCTTT. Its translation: CASRLTEAFF.

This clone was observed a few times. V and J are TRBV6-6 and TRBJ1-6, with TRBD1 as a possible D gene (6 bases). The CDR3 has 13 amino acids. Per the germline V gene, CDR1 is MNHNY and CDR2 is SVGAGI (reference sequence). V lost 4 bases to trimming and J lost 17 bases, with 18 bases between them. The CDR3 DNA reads TGTGCCAGCAGTTCCCCCGACCTAAGGACAGTCCACTTT. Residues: CASSSPDLRTVHF.

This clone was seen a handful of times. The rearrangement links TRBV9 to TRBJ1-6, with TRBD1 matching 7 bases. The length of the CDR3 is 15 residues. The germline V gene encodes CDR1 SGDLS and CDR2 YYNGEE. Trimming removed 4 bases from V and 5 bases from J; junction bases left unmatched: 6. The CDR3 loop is CASSLRGSDNSPLHF. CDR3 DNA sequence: TGTGCCAGCAGCCTCAGGGGGTCGGATAATTCACCCCTCCACTTT.

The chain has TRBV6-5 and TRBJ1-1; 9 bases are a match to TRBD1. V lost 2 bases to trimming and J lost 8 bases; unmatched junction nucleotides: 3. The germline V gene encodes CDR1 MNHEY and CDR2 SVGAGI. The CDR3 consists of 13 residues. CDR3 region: CASSYPGTGEAFF. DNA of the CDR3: TGTGCCAGCAGTTACCCAGGGACAGGGGAAGCTTTCTTT.

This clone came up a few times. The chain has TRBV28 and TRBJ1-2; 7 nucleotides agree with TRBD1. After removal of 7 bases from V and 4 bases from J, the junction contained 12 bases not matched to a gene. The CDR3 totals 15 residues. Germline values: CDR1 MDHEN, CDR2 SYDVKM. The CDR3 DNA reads TGTGCCAGCAAACCTGGACAGGCGAGGGTCTATGGCTACACCTTC. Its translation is CASKPGQARVYGYTF.

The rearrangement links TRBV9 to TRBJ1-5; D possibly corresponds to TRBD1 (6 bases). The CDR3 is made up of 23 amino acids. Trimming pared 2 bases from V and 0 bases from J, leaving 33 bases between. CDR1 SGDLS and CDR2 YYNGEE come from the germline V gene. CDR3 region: CASSVLQATILGGARSSNQPQHF. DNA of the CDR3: TGTGCCAGCAGCGTTCTTCAGGCCACTATCCTCGGGGGGGCAAGGAGTAGCAATCAGCCCCAGCATTTT.